This T cell receptor beta chain derives from a study of T cells in localized non-small cell lung cancer. This clone was detected only once. Its antigen is unknown. Study-wide points: Uninvolved nearby lung showed the greatest T cell clonality, exceeding that found in tumor.

Sequenced by immunoSEQ multiplex PCR; TCRdb stores in-frame clones only, minus some. The table records approximately 83,000 clones, approximately 91% of them present only once. The material was PBMCs, obtained before any cancer treatment. This TCR was sampled from a woman aged 40-69 years with stage II squamous cell lung carcinoma.

This chain's CDR3 is CASSLVDLSGELFF. The CDR3 DNA reads TGTGCCAGCAGCTTGGTCGATCTCTCCGGGGAGCTGTTTTTT. This chain uses TRBV5-4 with TRBJ2-2; D not resolved. The V gene lost 0 bases and the J gene lost 6 bases, with 9 bases spanning the gap. The CDR3 has 14 amino acids. Germline CDR1 is SGHNT and CDR2 is YYREEE (reference sequence).